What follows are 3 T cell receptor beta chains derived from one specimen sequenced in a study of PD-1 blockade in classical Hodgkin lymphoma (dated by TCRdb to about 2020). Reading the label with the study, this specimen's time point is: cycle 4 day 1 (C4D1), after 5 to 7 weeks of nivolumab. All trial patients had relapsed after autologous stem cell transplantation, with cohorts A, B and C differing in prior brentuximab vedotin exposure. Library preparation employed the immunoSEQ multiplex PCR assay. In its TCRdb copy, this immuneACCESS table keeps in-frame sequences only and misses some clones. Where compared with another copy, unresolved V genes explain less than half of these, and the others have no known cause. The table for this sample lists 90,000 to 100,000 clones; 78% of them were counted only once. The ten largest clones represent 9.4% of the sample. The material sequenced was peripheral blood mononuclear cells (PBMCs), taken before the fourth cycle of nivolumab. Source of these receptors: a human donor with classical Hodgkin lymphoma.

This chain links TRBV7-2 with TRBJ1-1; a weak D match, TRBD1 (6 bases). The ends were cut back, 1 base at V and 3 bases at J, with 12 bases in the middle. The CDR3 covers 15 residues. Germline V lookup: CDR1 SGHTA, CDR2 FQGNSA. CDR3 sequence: CASSLGFSGDTEAFF. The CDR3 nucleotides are TGTGCCAGCAGCTTAGGATTTTCAGGGGACACTGAAGCTTTCTTT.

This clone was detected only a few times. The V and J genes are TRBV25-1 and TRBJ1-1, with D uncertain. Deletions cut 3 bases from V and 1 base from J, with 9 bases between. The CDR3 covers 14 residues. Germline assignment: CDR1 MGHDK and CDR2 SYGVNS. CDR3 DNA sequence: TGTGCCAGCAGTGATATGGGAGCGAACACTGAAGCTTTCTTT. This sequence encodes CASSDMGANTEAFF.

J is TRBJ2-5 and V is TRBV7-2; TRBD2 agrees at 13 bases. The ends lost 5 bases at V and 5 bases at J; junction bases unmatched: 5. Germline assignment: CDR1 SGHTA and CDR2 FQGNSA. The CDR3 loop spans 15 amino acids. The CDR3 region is CASSPLLAGGETQYF. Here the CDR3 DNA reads TGTGCCAGCAGCCCATTACTAGCGGGGGGGGAGACCCAGTACTTC.